The present T cell receptor (beta chain) was sequenced within a study of identical twins. In this sample, this clonotype turned up many times. Its antigen is undetermined. One entry per CDR3 protein, called by TCRdb with MiXCR from the 5' RACE reads. Here the sample spans about 200,000 distinct CDR3 sequences, under 8.5% being singletons. The length of the CDR3 is 15 residues. Trimming removed 4 bases from V and 4 bases from J, with 17 bases in between. Study findings and constraints: Instead of following the same donors, the conclusions were based on cross-sectional statistical analysis. While abundant cord blood beta clonotypes carried fewer insertions, memory repertoires showed no such pattern.

These data were likewise used in another study, on T cells expressing NK-cell markers. That paper states: Sequenced donors, eight in total, included seven who were HCMV-seropositive and one who was seronegative.

This chain joins TRBV12-3 or TRBV12-4 and TRBJ2-7, with a weak D call TRBD2 (5 bases). The specimen was CD8+ T cells sorted from blood. The clonotype comes from a woman younger than 35 in good health. In DNA form, the CDR3 reads TGTGCCAGCAGTTACGCTGGAGCAGGACTGTACGAGCAGTACTTC. Residues: CASSYAGAGLYEQYF.